This T cell receptor beta chain was captured by sequencing in a study of shared clonotypes between healthy human individuals. Over several immunoSEQ plates, each subset's genomic DNA was distributed in even portions. Method: immunoSEQ multiplex PCR; TCRdb's copy keeps in-frame clones and lacks some. The sample shows nearly 1,000,000 clones, less than 85% of them seen only once. General study findings and limits: Naive subsets, compared against memory subsets, generally had larger estimated richness values. An effect of sequencing depth on clonotype sharing among donors was expected.

Comment on this clone: Its antigen is not identified.

Source material: memory CD4+ T cells sorted from blood. Specified subset: CD45RA-negative fraction. This receptor was obtained from a man aged 18 to 30 in good health.

The CDR3 nucleotides are TGTGCCACCAGCAGAGCAGGGTTCAAAGCAGATACGCAGTATTTT. Its translation: CATSRAGFKADTQYF. The rearrangement uses TRBV15 and TRBJ2-3; a possible D gene is TRBD1 (5 bases). Germline lookup yields CDR1 LNHNV and CDR2 YYDKDF (reference sequence). The CDR3 loop spans 15 amino acids. The V end was cut by 1 base, the J end by 4 bases, with 12 bases between.